Each of the 29 T cell receptor beta chains below was sequenced from the same sample in a study of T-cell reconstitution after alpha-beta-depleted transplantation in children. During its preparation, the TCRbeta library received unique molecular identifiers. A single record per CDR3 protein comes from TCRdb applying MiXCR to the PCR reads. The sample holds hundreds of thousands of distinct CDR3 sequences, more than 20% seen once. The input for sequencing was PBMCs, mostly from graft donor cells, taken 360 days after TCRalphabeta/CD19-depleted stem cell transplant. Source of these receptors: a female patient aged 2-10 years who had a stem cell transplant for congenital amegakaryocytic thrombocytopenia, so the T cells may come from the graft donor.

This chain links TRBV28 with TRBJ2-7; D uncertain. The CDR3 covers 16 residues. In germline, CDR1 is MDHEN, CDR2 SYDVKM. The ends were cut back, 5 bases at V and 0 bases at J, with 17 bases in the middle. The CDR3 DNA reads TGTGCCAGCAGTATCATAGCAAAGCCCAGCTCCTACGAGCAGTACTTC. Translating it yields CASSIIAKPSSYEQYF.

CDR3 residues: CASSPGTSGSYNEQFF. CDR3 DNA: TGTGCCAGCAGTCCCGGGACTAGCGGGAGCTACAATGAGCAGTTCTTC. The V gene is TRBV6-1, the J gene TRBJ2-1, with TRBD2 matching 14 bases. Germline V lookup: CDR1 MNHNS, CDR2 SASEGT. After removal of 5 bases from V and 3 bases from J, the junction contained 3 bases not matched to a gene. The CDR3 covers 16 residues.

This clonotype was observed a handful of times. The CDR3 spells CASSLCVLAGCEQYF. CDR3 DNA: TGTGCCAGCAGTTTATGCGTTCTAGCAGGATGCGAGCAGTACTTC. The V and J genes are TRBV28 and TRBJ2-7, with a tentative D call TRBD2 (5 bases). Trimming took off 0 bases at V and 6 bases at J, with 15 bases between the two ends. The CDR3 extends over 15 amino acids. Germline assignment: CDR1 MDHEN and CDR2 SYDVKM.

This clonotype was seen only a few times. V and J are TRBV20-1 and TRBJ2-4; D ambiguous. This CDR3 has 16 amino acids. The germline V gene has CDR1 DFQATT and CDR2 SNEGSKA (reference sequence). V was pared by 0 bases and J by 2 bases, with 14 bases between. CDR3 sequence (DNA): TGCAGTGCTAGAGATTTCGGACGAGAGACCAAAAACATTCAGTACTTC. As protein: CSARDFGRETKNIQYF.

This clonotype has a count of ten or more. The V gene is TRBV28, the J gene TRBJ2-3, with D perhaps matching TRBD2 (6 bases). Germline values: CDR1 MDHEN, CDR2 SYDVKM. This CDR3 region has 14 residues. Deletions cut 3 bases from V and 0 bases from J, with 7 bases between. The CDR3 coding sequence is TGTGCCAGCAGTTTCGGGGGTAGCACAGATACGCAGTATTTT. This codes for CASSFGGSTDTQYF.

This clonotype was picked up many times. The genes are TRBV28 and TRBJ2-3; TRBD1 is a possible D gene (6 bases). The CDR3 sequence is 14 residues long. Per the germline V gene, CDR1 is MDHEN and CDR2 is SYDVKM. V was shortened by 4 bases and J by 7 bases, with 15 bases between the two germline ends. CDR3 region: CASSSRGGIHTQYF. In DNA, the CDR3 is TGTGCCAGCAGTTCCAGGGGTGGTATCCATACGCAGTATTTT.

This clonotype was picked up a small number of times. The chain uses TRBV28 and TRBJ2-7; 14 nucleotides agree with TRBD2. The CDR3 is 16 residues long. Germline lookup yields CDR1 MDHEN and CDR2 SYDVKM. V shed 3 bases and J 2 bases; nucleotides not matched to a gene: 3. CDR3 bases: TGTGCCAGCAGTTTGCCGGGACTAGCGGGGGCCTACGAGCAGTACTTC. This translates into CASSLPGLAGAYEQYF.

J is TRBJ2-2 and V is TRBV20-1; D gene unclear. CDR3 length equals 16 residues. CDR1 is DFQATT and CDR2 is SNEGSKA in the germline V gene (reference sequence). V was clipped by 0 bases and J by 5 bases, with 16 bases between them. In DNA, the CDR3 is TGCAGTGCTAGAGATTTTTCGACTGGAACAACCGGGGAGCTGTTTTTT. Protein product: CSARDFSTGTTGELFF.

The chain uses TRBV29-1 and TRBJ2-7; D is uncertain. V was shortened by 6 bases and J by 7 bases, with 19 bases between the two germline ends. Looked up from germline, CDR1 is SQVTM and CDR2 is ANQGSEA. The CDR3 totals 13 residues. In nucleotides, the CDR3 is TGCAGCGTAGCTGGCTCGGGCTTGTTTGAGCAGTACTTC. It is translated as CSVAGSGLFEQYF.

This chain uses TRBV5-1 with TRBJ2-6; perhaps TRBD2 as D (6 bases). V lost 0 bases and J 3 bases, leaving 10 bases between the germline ends. CDR3 length: 16 amino acids. The germline V gene has CDR1 SGHRS and CDR2 YFSETQ. The CDR3 DNA reads as TGCGCCAGCAGCTTGGCTGGGGACTTTGGGGCCAACGTCCTGACTTTC. Translation: CASSLAGDFGANVLTF.

This clonotype was seen a few times. V and J are TRBV18 and TRBJ1-4; D possibly corresponds to TRBD1 (5 bases). The CDR3 covers 13 residues. With 8 bases removed from V and 8 bases from J, the gap between germline ends came to 15 bases. The germline V gene encodes CDR1 KGHSH and CDR2 LQKENI. Written as DNA, the CDR3 is TGTGCCAGCCGCAGAGGGGCGCCGGAAAAACTGTTTTTT. Translated: CASRRGAPEKLFF.

The table lists this clonotype with a count of one. V gene TRBV7-2 combines with J gene TRBJ2-7, with D maybe TRBD1 (5 bases). Germline assignment: CDR1 SGHTA and CDR2 FQGNSA. The V gene lost 5 bases and the J gene lost 5 bases, with 10 bases spanning the gap. The length of the CDR3 is 12 residues. CDR3 sequence reads: CASSRQGNEQYF. For the CDR3, the DNA is TGTGCCAGCAGCCGCCAGGGAAACGAGCAGTACTTC.

This sequence joins TRBV10-2 and TRBJ2-2; 8 nucleotides agree with TRBD2. The J segment lost 4 bases and the V segment lost 2 bases, leaving 12 bases of the junction unmatched. The CDR3 loop spans 18 amino acids. Looked up from germline, CDR1 is WSHSY and CDR2 is SAAADI. The CDR3 spells CASSETSLAGGPTGELFF. Here the CDR3 DNA reads TGCGCCAGCAGTGAGACGTCGCTCGCGGGGGGCCCCACCGGGGAGCTGTTTTTT.

This chain joins TRBV30 and TRBJ2-3, with 9 bases fitting TRBD2. The trim removed 3 bases at V and 3 bases at J, leaving 4 bases unmatched. The CDR3 has 14 amino acids. Germline V CDR1 and CDR2: GTSNPN, SVGIG (reference sequence). CDR3 amino acids: CAWRSRGGTDTQYF. CDR3 nucleotide sequence: TGTGCCTGGAGGTCGCGGGGGGGGACAGATACGCAGTATTTT.

This clonotype was recorded at least ten times. The chain carries TRBV4-1 and TRBJ2-1; 9 bases fit TRBD2. The length of the CDR3 is 15 residues. Germline CDR1 is MGHRA and CDR2 is YSYEKL. V shed 3 bases, J shed 2 bases, and the junction held 2 bases outside the gene matches. The CDR3: CASSQGGGAYNEQFF. CDR3 coding DNA: TGCGCCAGCAGCCAGGGCGGGGGGGCCTACAATGAGCAGTTCTTC.

This CDR3 reads CSALEPANEKLFF. CDR3 coding DNA: TGCAGTGCACTGGAGCCAGCTAATGAAAAACTGTTTTTT. The chain is built from TRBV20-1 and TRBJ1-4, with D uncertain. The CDR3 runs 13 residues. V was shortened by 6 bases and J by 3 bases, with 11 bases between the two germline ends. Germline CDR1 DFQATT, CDR2 SNEGSKA (reference sequence).

The rearrangement uses TRBV20-1 and TRBJ2-7, with D hard to call. This CDR3 spans 12 amino acids. Trimming took off 2 bases at V and 0 bases at J, with 5 bases between the two ends. Germline V gene data show CDR1 as DFQATT and CDR2 as SNEGSKA (reference sequence). The CDR3 DNA reads as TGCAGTGCTAGACCCCTCTCCTACGAGCAGTACTTC. It encodes CSARPLSYEQYF.

V is TRBV11-3 and J is TRBJ2-1; perhaps D is TRBD1 or TRBD2 (5 bases each). Trimming removed 2 bases from V and 5 bases from J, with 19 bases in between. CDR3 size: 17 residues. The V gene's germline CDR1 is SGHNT and CDR2 YENEEA. DNA for the CDR3: TGTGCCAGCAGCTTATTGGGCGGGTGGGGGAGCGACAATGAGCAGTTCTTC. Translating it yields CASSLLGGWGSDNEQFF.

This sequence joins TRBV18 and TRBJ1-5; D is undetermined. The germline gives CDR1 KGHSH, CDR2 LQKENI. Deletions cut 2 bases from V and 4 bases from J, with 6 bases between. This CDR3 region has 13 residues. The CDR3 DNA reads as TGTGCCAGCTCACCAGACAATAATCAGCCCCAGCATTTT. Translation gives CASSPDNNQPQHF. Full variable domain (rest looked up from reference TRBV18 and TRBJ1-5): NAGVMQNPRHLVRRRGQEARLRCSPMKGHSHVYWYRQLPEEGLKFMVYLQKENIIDESGMPKERFSAEFPKEGPSILRIQQVVRGDSAAYFCASSPDNNQPQHFGDGTRLSIL.

This clonotype was seen repeatedly, ten times or more. The V gene is TRBV6-5, the J gene TRBJ1-4; 8 bases line up with TRBD1. The CDR3 is 14 residues long. Germline loops: CDR1 MNHEY, CDR2 SVGAGI. V lost 4 bases to trimming and J lost 8 bases; unmatched junction nucleotides: 6. CDR3 region: CASSSTGGVEKLFF. The DNA of the CDR3 is TGTGCCAGCAGTTCCACAGGGGGAGTAGAAAAACTGTTTTTT.

This chain connects TRBV6-5 to TRBJ2-2; unclear D gene. The CDR3 has 14 amino acids. Germline V gives CDR1 MNHEY, CDR2 SVGAGI. Trimming stripped 5 bases from V and 0 bases from J, with 7 bases between. This CDR3 is CASSNNANTGELFF. CDR3 nucleotide sequence: TGTGCCAGCAGTAACAACGCGAACACCGGGGAGCTGTTTTTT.

This clonotype came up a few times. J is TRBJ1-2 and V is TRBV20-1, with D uncertain. The CDR3 extends over 13 amino acids. CDR1 and CDR2 from the germline V gene are DFQATT and SNEGSKA (reference sequence). Trimming left V 2 bases short and J 3 bases short, with 10 bases between. The CDR3 DNA follows: TGCAGTGCTAGAAGGGTGTCGGACTATGGCTACACCTTC. As protein: CSARRVSDYGYTF.

The chain employs TRBV29-1 and TRBJ2-1, with 10 nucleotides matching TRBD2. The germline gives CDR1 SQVTM, CDR2 ANQGSEA. With 5 bases clipped from V and 9 bases from J, the junction kept 7 bases outside the gene matches. This CDR3 region has 13 residues. The CDR3 sequence: CSVSGRASGEQFF. CDR3 bases: TGCAGCGTTAGCGGGAGGGCCTCGGGTGAGCAGTTCTTC.

Comments on this clonotype: A read error is possible here, since a much larger clone lies one base away. The V call is TRBV2, the J call TRBJ2-1; no clear D gene. V was pared by 7 bases and J by 6 bases, with 10 bases between. Per the germline V gene, CDR1 is SNHLY and CDR2 is FYNNEI. There are 12 residues in the CDR3. In DNA form, the CDR3 reads TGTGCCAGCACCTTGAGTGGCAATGAGCAGTTCTTC. Encoded protein: CASTLSGNEQFF.

The sample holds a few counts of this clonotype. The chain carries TRBV5-1 and TRBJ2-7; possible D gene TRBD2, 6 bases. Trimming took 3 bases from V and 3 from J, leaving 16 bases between them. The CDR3 contains 15 residues. Germline CDR1 reads SGHRS; CDR2 reads YFSETQ. CDR3 DNA: TGCGCCAGCAGCTCTAACGGAGGGCCGTACTACGAGCAGTACTTC. This sequence encodes CASSSNGGPYYEQYF.

This clonotype came up a few times. This sequence joins TRBV19 and TRBJ2-5, with a possible D match to TRBD2 (6 bases). Per germline, CDR1 LNHDA and CDR2 SQIVND (reference sequence). The CDR3 has 15 residues. The V end lost 1 base, the J end lost 7 bases, and 16 bases lay between the germline ends. The chain's CDR3 is CASSIGWTYGGTQYF. In DNA, the CDR3 is TGTGCCAGTAGTATAGGATGGACATACGGGGGGACCCAGTACTTC.

The rearrangement uses TRBV12-3 or TRBV12-4 and TRBJ2-1; D may be TRBD1 (7 bases). The CDR3 runs 17 residues. With 5 bases removed from V and 2 bases from J, the gap between germline ends came to 19 bases. For the CDR3, the DNA is TGTGCCAGCAGTCCACAGGAGGGACAGCCTACCTACAATGAGCAGTTCTTC. It specifies CASSPQEGQPTYNEQFF.

This clonotype appeared a few times. The chain carries TRBV6-1 and TRBJ1-1; D might be TRBD1 (5 bases). The CDR3 totals 16 residues. V was cut by 7 bases and J by 1 base, with 19 bases left in between. Germline values: CDR1 MNHNS, CDR2 SASEGT. Here the CDR3 reads CASNPLSGPWNTEAFF. The DNA of the CDR3 is TGTGCCAGCAACCCTTTATCAGGGCCATGGAACACTGAAGCTTTCTTT.

The rearrangement uses TRBV7-2 and TRBJ1-2; D may be TRBD1 (5 bases). CDR3 size: 15 residues. Between the trimmed V and J ends, which lost 0 bases and 6 bases, there was a span of 14 bases. The germline CDR1 and CDR2 sequences are SGHTA and FQGNSA. This chain's CDR3 is CASSLAGWGSNGYTF. The CDR3 DNA is TGTGCCAGCAGCTTAGCGGGTTGGGGGTCGAATGGCTACACCTTC.